A single sample is the source of the 8 T cell receptor beta chains below, sequenced in a study of Graves' ophthalmopathy and Graves' hyperthyroidism. RNA transcripts served as template for amplifying TCR beta CDR3 sequences. First-round RT-PCR with HTBI primers preceded a second-round multiplex PCR. TCRdb used MiXCR to reprocess the multiplex PCR reads, holding one entry per CDR3 protein. This table holds about 740,000 distinct CDR3 sequences, 40% found once. The sample was peripheral blood. The receptor source for this set is an adult man with Graves' ophthalmopathy.

The sample holds a few counts of this clonotype. V is TRBV20-1 and J is TRBJ2-7, with 7 bases identical to TRBD1. The length of the CDR3 is 14 residues. CDR1 is DFQATT and CDR2 is SNEGSKA in the germline V gene (reference sequence). The junction had 8 bases not matched to a gene; V was cut back by 1 base and J by 5 bases. DNA of the CDR3: TGCAGTGCTAGAGGGACAGGCTCACCCCACGAGCAGTACTTC. It is translated as CSARGTGSPHEQYF.

This clonotype was detected only a few times. The chain uses TRBV2 and TRBJ2-7; 8 bases fit TRBD1. With V trimmed by 2 bases and J by 3 bases, 3 bases remained unmatched. The CDR3 covers 14 residues. Germline V gene data show CDR1 as SNHLY and CDR2 as FYNNEI. For the CDR3, the DNA is TGTGCCAGCAGTGAAAGGACAGGGTACTACGAGCAGTACTTC. Translating gives CASSERTGYYEQYF.

The chain recombines TRBV16 with TRBJ2-7; 7 bases line up with TRBD2. The CDR3 has 15 residues. The germline V gene encodes CDR1 KGHSY and CDR2 FQNENV. The J segment lost 5 bases and the V segment lost 2 bases, leaving 9 bases of the junction unmatched. The CDR3 DNA follows: TGTGCCAGCAGCCAAGATTCAGCGGGGAGAAACGAGCAGTACTTC. Its protein is CASSQDSAGRNEQYF.

The V gene is TRBV20-1, the J gene TRBJ1-1; D is perhaps TRBD1 (5 bases). The germline V and J ends were trimmed by 2 bases and 5 bases, with 18 bases remaining between them. Germline V gene data show CDR1 as DFQATT and CDR2 as SNEGSKA (reference sequence). The CDR3 runs to 15 residues. The CDR3 nucleotides read TGCAGTGCTAGAACCATATCTCGGGGCGAAACTGAAGCTTTCTTT. Translation: CSARTISRGETEAFF.

The chain combines TRBV20-1 with TRBJ2-7; TRBD2 agrees at 7 bases. The germline V gene encodes CDR1 DFQATT and CDR2 SNEGSKA (reference sequence). The CDR3 sequence is 13 residues long. After removal of 4 bases from V and 4 bases from J, the junction contained 7 bases not matched to a gene. CDR3 protein: CSATQRGGYEQYF. The CDR3 coding sequence is TGCAGTGCTACTCAGCGGGGAGGATACGAGCAGTACTTC.

The rearrangement uses TRBV7-3 and TRBJ2-5; D possibly corresponds to TRBD1 (6 bases). This CDR3 spans 17 amino acids. Germline loops: CDR1 SGHTA, CDR2 FQGTGA. Between the trimmed V and J ends, which lost 4 bases and 1 base, there was a span of 19 bases. CDR3 sequence: CASSSGQLGPFQETQYF. CDR3 DNA: TGTGCCAGCAGCTCCGGACAGTTAGGGCCGTTCCAAGAGACCCAGTACTTC.

This chain connects TRBV20-1 to TRBJ2-5; 7 bases align to TRBD1. The length of the CDR3 is 15 residues. Germline loops: CDR1 DFQATT, CDR2 SNEGSKA (reference sequence). J was trimmed by 5 bases and V by 1 base; bases with no gene match: 10. The CDR3 bases are TGCAGTGCTAGAGCGGGGATAGGGGGCGAGGAGACCCAGTACTTC. Translation: CSARAGIGGEETQYF.

The chain is built from TRBV20-1 and TRBJ2-7; no definite D call. This CDR3 contains 13 residues. Germline CDR1 DFQATT, CDR2 SNEGSKA (reference sequence). V gave up 6 bases and J gave up 4 bases, with 16 bases separating them. The CDR3 region is CSATSISDYEQYF. CDR3 nucleotide sequence: TGCAGTGCCACCTCAATTTCGGATTACGAGCAGTACTTC.